This T cell receptor beta chain derives from a study of PD-1 blockade in classical Hodgkin lymphoma. Overall study: Each patient was given nivolumab 3 mg/kg through a vein every 2 weeks.

Here immunoSEQ multiplex PCR was the method, and the copy in TCRdb shows in-frame clones only, minus some. The sample includes 20,000 to 30,000 clones, roughly 80% of them seen just once. Germline assignment: CDR1 MDHEN and CDR2 SYDVKM. Trimming took 6 bases from V and 4 from J, leaving 18 bases between them. CDR3 length: 15 amino acids. The study, taken as a whole, reports: CD4+ TCR diversity climbed significantly by C4D1, unlike CD8+ TCR diversity. Repertoire difference causes, possibly disease activity or prior therapy, remain undefined.

This clone was seen once. What it binds is not known. The patients all showed relapse after autologous stem cell transplantation, while their brentuximab vedotin exposure varied. Patients had relapsed/refractory classical Hodgkin lymphoma with complete response, partial response or progressive disease as best response. The sequence was obtained from a human donor with classical Hodgkin lymphoma. The chain employs TRBV28 and TRBJ1-1; D remains ambiguous. This specimen consisted of peripheral blood mononuclear cells (PBMCs), obtained before the second cycle of nivolumab. The chain's CDR3 is CASRPLVGSATEAFF. Written as DNA, the CDR3 is TGTGCCAGCAGGCCCTTGGTAGGGTCAGCCACTGAAGCTTTCTTT.